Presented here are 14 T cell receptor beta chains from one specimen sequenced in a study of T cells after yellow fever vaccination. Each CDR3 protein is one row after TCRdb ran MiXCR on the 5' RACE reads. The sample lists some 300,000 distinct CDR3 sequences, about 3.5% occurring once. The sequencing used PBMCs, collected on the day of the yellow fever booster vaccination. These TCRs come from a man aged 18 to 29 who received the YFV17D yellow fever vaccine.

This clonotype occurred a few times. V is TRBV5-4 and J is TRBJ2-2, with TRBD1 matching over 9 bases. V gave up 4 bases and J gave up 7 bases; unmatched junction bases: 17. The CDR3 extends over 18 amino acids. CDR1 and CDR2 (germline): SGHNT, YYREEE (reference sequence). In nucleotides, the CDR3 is TGTGCCAGCAGCGAACGGAGATCCCCGGGACAGGGCTTCGGGGAGCTGTTTTTT. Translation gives CASSERRSPGQGFGELFF.

CDR3 loop: CASRGHPNQPQHF. The CDR3 DNA is TGTGCCAGCAGGGGACATCCCAATCAGCCCCAGCATTTT. This chain links TRBV6-5 with TRBJ1-5; TRBD1 might be the D (6 bases). The V gene lost 6 bases and the J gene lost 3 bases, with 9 bases spanning the gap. CDR3 length equals 13 residues. Germline V gene data show CDR1 as MNHEY and CDR2 as SVGAGI.

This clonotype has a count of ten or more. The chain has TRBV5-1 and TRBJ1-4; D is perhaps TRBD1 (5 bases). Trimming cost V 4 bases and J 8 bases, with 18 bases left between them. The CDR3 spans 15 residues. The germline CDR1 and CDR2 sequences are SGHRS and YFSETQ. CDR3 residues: CASSPSPGTEEKLFF. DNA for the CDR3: TGCGCCAGCAGCCCTAGTCCGGGGACGGAGGAAAAACTGTTTTTT.

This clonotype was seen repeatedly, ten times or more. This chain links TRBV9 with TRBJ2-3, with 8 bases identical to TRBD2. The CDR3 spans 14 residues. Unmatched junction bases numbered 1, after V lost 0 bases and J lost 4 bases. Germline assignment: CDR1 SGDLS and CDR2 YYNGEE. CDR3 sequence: CASSVVGGADTQYF. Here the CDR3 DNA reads TGTGCCAGCAGCGTAGTCGGGGGGGCAGATACGCAGTATTTT.

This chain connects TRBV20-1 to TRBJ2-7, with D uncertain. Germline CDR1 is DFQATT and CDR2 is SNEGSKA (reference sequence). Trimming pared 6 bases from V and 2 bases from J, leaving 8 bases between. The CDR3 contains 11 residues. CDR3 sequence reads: CSALKAYEQYF. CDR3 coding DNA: TGCAGTGCCCTAAAGGCCTACGAGCAGTACTTC.

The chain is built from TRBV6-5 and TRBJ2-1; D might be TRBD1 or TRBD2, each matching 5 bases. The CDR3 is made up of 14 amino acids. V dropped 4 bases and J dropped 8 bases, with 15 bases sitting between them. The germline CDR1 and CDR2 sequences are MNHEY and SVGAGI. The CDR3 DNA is TGTGCCAGCAGTTTTCGTCGCACGGGGCATGAGCAGTTCTTC. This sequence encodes CASSFRRTGHEQFF.

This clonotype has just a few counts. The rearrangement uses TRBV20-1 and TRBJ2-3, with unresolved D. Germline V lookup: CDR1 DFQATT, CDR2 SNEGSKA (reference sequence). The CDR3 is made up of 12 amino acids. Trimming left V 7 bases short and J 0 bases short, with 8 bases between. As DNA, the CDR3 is TGCAGTGTGCGACGCAGCACAGATACGCAGTATTTT. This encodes CSVRRSTDTQYF.

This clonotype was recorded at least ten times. The CDR3 nucleotides are TGCGCCAGCAGCTTGTGGGACAGGGGACATGAGCAGTTCTTC. Translation: CASSLWDRGHEQFF. V gene TRBV5-1 combines with J gene TRBJ2-1; 10 nucleotides line up with TRBD1. The length of the CDR3 is 14 residues. From germline, CDR1 is SGHRS and CDR2 YFSETQ. The V segment lost 1 base and the J segment 8 bases; nucleotides outside the gene matches: 3.

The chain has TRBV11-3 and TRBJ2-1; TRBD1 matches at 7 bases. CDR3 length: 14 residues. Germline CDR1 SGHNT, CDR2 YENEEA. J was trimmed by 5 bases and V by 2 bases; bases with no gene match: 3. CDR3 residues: CASSLQGENNEQFF. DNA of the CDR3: TGTGCCAGCAGCTTACAGGGGGAAAACAATGAGCAGTTCTTC.

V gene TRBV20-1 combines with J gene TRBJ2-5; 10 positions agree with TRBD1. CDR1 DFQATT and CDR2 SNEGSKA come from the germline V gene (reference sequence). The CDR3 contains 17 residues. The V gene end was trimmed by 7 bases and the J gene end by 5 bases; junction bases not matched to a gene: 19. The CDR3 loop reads CSVRGPGTGVIRETQYF. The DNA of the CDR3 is TGCAGTGTCCGGGGACCCGGGACAGGGGTTATCCGGGAGACCCAGTACTTC.

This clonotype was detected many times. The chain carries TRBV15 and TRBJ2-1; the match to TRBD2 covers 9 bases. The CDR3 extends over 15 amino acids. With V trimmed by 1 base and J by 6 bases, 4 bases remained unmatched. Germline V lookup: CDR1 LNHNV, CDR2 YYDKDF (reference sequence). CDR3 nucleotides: TGTGCCACCAGCAGAGGAGCGGGGGGTGTCAATGAGCAGTTCTTC. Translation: CATSRGAGGVNEQFF.

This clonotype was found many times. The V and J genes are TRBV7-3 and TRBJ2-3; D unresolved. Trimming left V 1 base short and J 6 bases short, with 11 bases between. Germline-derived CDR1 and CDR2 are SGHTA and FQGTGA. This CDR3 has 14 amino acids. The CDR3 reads CASSLNTRWDTQYF. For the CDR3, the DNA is TGTGCCAGCAGCTTAAATACCCGATGGGATACGCAGTATTTT.

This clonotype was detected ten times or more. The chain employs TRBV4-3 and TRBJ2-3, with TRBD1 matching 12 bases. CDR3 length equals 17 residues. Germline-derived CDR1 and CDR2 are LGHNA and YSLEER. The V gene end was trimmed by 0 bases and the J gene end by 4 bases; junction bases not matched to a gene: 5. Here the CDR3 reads CASSQEFGTGGPDTQYF. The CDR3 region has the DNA TGCGCCAGCAGCCAAGAGTTTGGGACAGGGGGCCCAGATACGCAGTATTTT.

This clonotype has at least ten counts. CDR3 bases: TGCAGTGCGCAACCCGGGACAGGTGACAATGAGCAGTTCTTC. Translating gives CSAQPGTGDNEQFF. The gene calls are TRBV20-1 and TRBJ2-1, with 8 bases matching TRBD1. The CDR3 consists of 14 residues. With V trimmed by 6 bases and J by 5 bases, 9 bases remained unmatched. Germline V gene sequence: CDR1 DFQATT, CDR2 SNEGSKA (reference sequence).